These 24 T cell receptor beta chains were sequenced from one sample in a study of blood T cells in healthy people across ages. The authors ran a second PCR of 7 to 11 cycles using a sample-barcoded 5' primer and a J-beta primer mix. TCRdb re-derived calls from the 5' RACE reads in MiXCR, one entry per CDR3 protein. Of about 810,000 distinct CDR3 sequences in the sample, about 34% were seen once. Sample: blood. These receptors were obtained from a man younger than 30 in good health.

This clonotype was counted between two and nine times. The V and J genes are TRBV15 and TRBJ1-2; D not resolved. CDR1 is LNHNV, CDR2 YYDKDF, per germline (reference sequence). The CDR3 spans 15 residues. V was trimmed by 5 bases and J by 3 bases, leaving 16 bases between them. The CDR3 here is CATSAHSTGDYGYTF. For the CDR3, the DNA is TGTGCCACCAGCGCGCACAGTACTGGGGACTATGGCTACACCTTC. The complete variable domain, with remaining parts taken from reference TRBV15 and TRBJ1-2, reads DAMVIQNPRYQVTQFGKPVTLSCSQTLNHNVMYWYQQKSSQAPKLLFHYYDKDFNNEADTPDNFQSRRPNTSFCFLDIRSPGLGDTAMYLCATSAHSTGDYGYTFGSGTRLTVV.

This clonotype appeared a few times. The chain is built from TRBV7-2 and TRBJ1-4, with D perhaps matching TRBD1 (5 bases). CDR3 length: 15 residues. Trimming removed 3 bases at V and 0 bases at J, with 8 bases between. The V gene's germline CDR1 is SGHTA and CDR2 FQGNSA. The CDR3 DNA is TGTGCCAGCAGCTTGGGACGGTCAACTAATGAAAAACTGTTTTTT. It encodes CASSLGRSTNEKLFF.

As to this clonotype: A read error may be the cause here, since a much bigger clone is one base away. The rearrangement uses TRBV7-2 and TRBJ2-3; no firm D call. Germline V CDR1 and CDR2: SGHTA, FQGNSA. The CDR3 sequence is 13 residues long. CDR3: CACSLNQRDTQYF. For the CDR3, the DNA is TGTGCCTGCAGCTTGAATCAAAGAGATACGCAGTATTTT.

The chain uses TRBV6-5 and TRBJ1-5; 7 bases fit TRBD1. CDR1 and CDR2 (germline): MNHEY, SVGAGI. CDR3 length: 15 residues. Losses at the gene ends were 2 bases for V and 2 bases for J; bases not matched to a gene: 3. The CDR3, as DNA: TGTGCCAGCAGTTACAGGGGGCCTGGCAATCAGCCCCAGCATTTT. Residues: CASSYRGPGNQPQHF.

This sequence joins TRBV5-1 and TRBJ2-1; 12 bases fit TRBD2. The CDR3 totals 14 residues. The V segment lost 7 bases and the J segment 5 bases; nucleotides outside the gene matches: 4. Germline assignment: CDR1 SGHRS and CDR2 YFSETQ. This CDR3 is CASVLAGGHNEQFF. The CDR3 nucleotides read TGCGCCAGCGTACTAGCGGGGGGCCACAATGAGCAGTTCTTC.

This clonotype has more than one count but fewer than ten. The chain employs TRBV20-1 and TRBJ1-3; no clear D gene. Per germline, CDR1 DFQATT and CDR2 SNEGSKA (reference sequence). The CDR3 contains 14 residues. Trimming stripped 0 bases from V and 4 bases from J, with 10 bases between. The chain's CDR3 is CSARDWGSGNTIYF. The CDR3 nucleotides are TGCAGTGCTAGAGACTGGGGATCGGGAAACACCATATATTTT.

The genes are TRBV7-6 and TRBJ1-4; weak D call: TRBD1 (6 bases). Germline lookup yields CDR1 SGHVS and CDR2 FNYEAQ. This CDR3 has 16 residues. V was shortened by 0 bases and J by 4 bases, with 12 bases between the two germline ends. The CDR3 bases are TGTGCCAGCAGCTTAGCGGCAGGGGCGGTTAATGAAAAACTGTTTTTT. It encodes CASSLAAGAVNEKLFF.

Many counts were recorded for this clonotype. The chain has TRBV29-1 and TRBJ2-7; D may be TRBD1 (5 bases). This CDR3 is 10 amino acids long. Trimming shortened V by 4 bases and J by 7 bases, and 8 bases separated the two germline ends. Germline V gene sequence: CDR1 SQVTM, CDR2 ANQGSEA. The CDR3: CSVARGEQYF. The CDR3 DNA follows: TGCAGCGTTGCAAGGGGTGAGCAGTACTTC.

There are a few counts of this clonotype. The J gene is TRBJ1-1, the V gene TRBV5-1; the D is unclear. The CDR3 spans 15 residues. Germline V gives CDR1 SGHRS, CDR2 YFSETQ. Trimming took off 4 bases at V and 3 bases at J, with 16 bases between the two ends. In DNA, the CDR3 is TGCGCCAGCAGCCGGGCATGGGATGGGGACACTGAAGCTTTCTTT. Translation: CASSRAWDGDTEAFF.

The gene calls are TRBV7-2 and TRBJ2-7, with unresolved D. The CDR3 is made up of 15 amino acids. The V and J ends lost 0 bases and 7 bases respectively, with 16 bases between them. Germline CDR1 SGHTA, CDR2 FQGNSA. The CDR3 reads CASSLARWAPHEQYF. The CDR3 bases are TGTGCCAGCAGCTTAGCGCGCTGGGCGCCCCATGAGCAGTACTTC.

J is TRBJ1-1 and V is TRBV10-3; D is ambiguous. Deletions cut 4 bases from V and 2 bases from J, with 8 bases between. The CDR3 has 13 amino acids. Germline V CDR1 and CDR2: ENHRY, SYGVKD. The chain's CDR3 is CAISGRENTEAFF. CDR3 DNA: TGTGCCATCAGTGGCCGGGAAAACACTGAAGCTTTCTTT.

With respect to this clonotype: A read error may explain this, as a much larger clone is one base away. This chain links TRBV25-1 with TRBJ2-1, with no clear D. The length of the CDR3 is 14 residues. Trimming removed 4 bases from V and 0 bases from J, with 7 bases in between. Germline CDR1 and CDR2: MGHDK and SYGVNS. CDR3 sequence (DNA): TGTGCCAGCAGTGCCCCGAGCTCCTACAATGAGCAGTTCTTC. This gives the protein CASSAPSSYNEQFF. The full variable domain, with the rest looked up from reference TRBV25-1 and TRBJ2-1, is EADIYQTPRYLVIGTGKKITLECSQTMGHDKMYWYQQDPGMELHLIHYSYGVNSTEKGDLSSESTVSRIRTEHFPLTLESARPSHTSQYLCASSAPSSYNEQFFGPGTRLTVL.

J is TRBJ2-7 and V is TRBV5-1, with D maybe TRBD2 (5 bases). Trimming pared 0 bases from V and 2 bases from J, leaving 15 bases between. Per germline, CDR1 SGHRS and CDR2 YFSETQ. The CDR3 loop spans 16 amino acids. The CDR3 reads CASSLDSRAGAYEQYF. In DNA form, the CDR3 reads TGCGCCAGCAGCTTGGATTCGAGGGCTGGGGCCTACGAGCAGTACTTC. Complete variable domain (other parts from reference TRBV5-1 and TRBJ2-7): KAGVTQTPRYLIKTRGQQVTLSCSPISGHRSVSWYQQTPGQGLQFLFEYFSETQRNKGNFPGRFSGRQFSNSRSEMNVSTLELGDSALYLCASSLDSRAGAYEQYFGPGTRLTVT.

This clonotype was observed a few times. The V gene is TRBV5-1, the J gene TRBJ1-5; TRBD1 agrees at 10 bases. This CDR3 is 16 amino acids long. The V gene's germline CDR1 is SGHRS and CDR2 YFSETQ. Trimming cost V 3 bases and J 3 bases; bases outside gene matches: 6. This CDR3 reads CASSSGDRGANQPQHF. The DNA of the CDR3 is TGCGCCAGCAGCTCCGGGGACAGGGGAGCCAATCAGCCCCAGCATTTT.

The chain joins TRBV6-1 to TRBJ1-1; unclear D gene. The V end was cut by 8 bases, the J end by 1 base, with 11 bases between. The CDR3 is made up of 13 amino acids. Germline loops: CDR1 MNHNS, CDR2 SASEGT. CDR3 in amino acids: CASRISQNTEAFF. The CDR3 nucleotides read TGTGCCAGCCGGATAAGTCAGAACACTGAAGCTTTCTTT.

Turning to this clonotype: A much larger clone differs by one base, so this may be a read error. In DNA, the CDR3 is TGCAGTGCTCTCTCAGGGAGCTACACCTTC. Translation gives CSALSGSYTF. The chain has TRBV20-1 and TRBJ1-2; TRBD1 might be the D (5 bases). The CDR3 length is 10 residues. V was pared by 5 bases and J by 9 bases, with 10 bases between. CDR1 and CDR2 (germline): DFQATT, SNEGSKA (reference sequence).

The genes are TRBV28 and TRBJ1-2; no clear D. The V gene's germline CDR1 is MDHEN and CDR2 SYDVKM. The CDR3 consists of 14 residues. Deletions cut 8 bases from V and 0 bases from J, with 13 bases between. The CDR3 reads CASCTEGPNYGYTF. CDR3 nucleotide sequence: TGTGCCAGCTGCACAGAGGGCCCTAACTATGGCTACACCTTC.

Turning to this clonotype: Relative to the germline gene, one junction end is altered; a read error may explain this. The V and J genes are TRBV7-9 and TRBJ2-1; 9 nucleotides match TRBD1. Germline V gene data show CDR1 as SEHNR and CDR2 as FQNEAQ (reference sequence). The CDR3 totals 15 residues. This CDR3 reads CDSSADRGTYNEQFF. CDR3 nucleotide sequence: TGTGACAGCAGTGCCGACAGGGGGACCTACAATGAGCAGTTCTTC.

In this sample, this clonotype turned up many times. This chain links TRBV9 with TRBJ2-3; 7 bases line up with TRBD2. Trimming at V came to 3 bases and at J to 5 bases, leaving 6 bases not matched to a gene. The CDR3 totals 14 residues. Germline values: CDR1 SGDLS, CDR2 YYNGEE. CDR3 nucleotide sequence: TGTGCCAGCAGCGAGAGCGGGGTACAAGATACGCAGTATTTT. Protein sequence: CASSESGVQDTQYF.

This chain uses TRBV10-3 with TRBJ2-5, with TRBD1 matching over 9 bases. This CDR3 is 17 amino acids long. V gave up 0 bases and J gave up 11 bases; unmatched junction bases: 16. The germline V gene has CDR1 ENHRY and CDR2 SYGVKD. This CDR3 reads CAISESGGQGPYNEQYF. The CDR3 region has the DNA TGTGCCATCAGTGAGTCGGGGGGACAGGGCCCTTACAATGAGCAGTACTTC.

This clonotype appeared a few times. The rearrangement uses TRBV29-1 and TRBJ2-5; 7 positions agree with TRBD1. Looked up from germline, CDR1 is SQVTM and CDR2 is ANQGSEA. V shed 7 bases and J 5 bases; nucleotides not matched to a gene: 16. This CDR3 is built from 15 residues. CDR3 DNA sequence: TGCAGCGGTGGACAGGCCCTCGCGAGGGGGGAGACCCAGTACTTC. This translates into CSGGQALARGETQYF.

This clonotype was found a few times. The chain has TRBV4-1 and TRBJ1-1; possibly TRBD1 for D (5 bases). This CDR3 region has 16 residues. Germline CDR1 reads MGHRA; CDR2 reads YSYEKL. V was cut by 0 bases and J by 4 bases, with 15 bases left in between. Here the CDR3 reads CASSQDGRGRGTEAFF. CDR3 nucleotides: TGCGCCAGCAGCCAAGATGGGCGGGGCAGAGGCACTGAAGCTTTCTTT.

This clonotype was picked up a small number of times. The chain recombines TRBV4-2 with TRBJ2-1; D remains unclear. This CDR3 region has 13 residues. Germline CDR1 LGHNA, CDR2 YNFKEQ. The germline V and J ends were trimmed by 0 bases and 6 bases, with 6 bases remaining between them. The CDR3 sequence is CASSQDHGNEQFF. DNA for the CDR3: TGTGCCAGCAGCCAAGATCATGGCAATGAGCAGTTCTTC.

This chain links TRBV20-1 with TRBJ2-1, with a tentative D call TRBD1 (6 bases). The CDR3 is made up of 19 amino acids. V lost 0 bases, J lost 4 bases, and 25 bases lay in between. CDR1 DFQATT and CDR2 SNEGSKA come from the germline V gene (reference sequence). This chain's CDR3 is CSARDILPDSSVGYNEQFF. DNA for the CDR3: TGCAGTGCTAGAGATATTCTTCCGGACAGTTCAGTTGGATACAATGAGCAGTTCTTC.